The 27 T cell receptor beta chains given below trace back to one sample, sequenced in a study of CD8+ T cells in alopecia areata. Treatment described: oral pan-JAK inhibitor, 5-10 mg twice daily. The authors extracted RNA and reverse transcribed it into cDNA as the sequencing template. Measured with immunoSEQ multiplex PCR; TCRdb has only the in-frame clones, and not every one. The data show about 190,000 clones, 64% seen once. Specimen: CD4+ T cells sorted from blood, collected around week 50, from a patient treated with tofacitinib. The receptor source for this set is a human donor with alopecia areata.

This sequence joins TRBV5-6 and TRBJ2-7; no firm D call. This CDR3 comprises 15 residues. With 0 bases removed from V and 0 bases from J, the gap between germline ends came to 10 bases. Per germline, CDR1 SGHDT and CDR2 YYEEEE. DNA of the CDR3: TGTGCCAGCAGCTTGGGTTCAGTGACCTCCTACGAGCAGTACTTC. This encodes CASSLGSVTSYEQYF.

This chain links TRBV30 with TRBJ2-3; D is unresolved. Between the trimmed V and J ends, which lost 2 bases and 4 bases, there was a span of 7 bases. The CDR3 consists of 12 residues. Germline V gene lookup returns CDR1 GTSNPN and CDR2 SVGIG (reference sequence). The CDR3 spells CAWSQVADTQYF. CDR3 sequence (DNA): TGTGCCTGGAGTCAGGTGGCAGATACGCAGTATTTT.

The chain has TRBV9 and TRBJ1-5; 7 bases agree with TRBD1. The V gene's germline CDR1 is SGDLS and CDR2 YYNGEE. With V trimmed by 0 bases and J by 3 bases, 3 bases remained unmatched. The CDR3 contains 15 residues. This CDR3 is CASSVEGQINQPQHF. The CDR3 DNA sequence: TGTGCCAGCAGCGTAGAGGGACAGATCAATCAGCCCCAGCATTTT. The full variable domain, rest sourced from reference TRBV9 and TRBJ1-5, is DSGVTQTPKHLITATGQRVTLRCSPRSGDLSVYWYQQSLDQGLQFLIQYYNGEERAKGNILERFSAQQFPDLHSELNLSSLELGDSALYFCASSVEGQINQPQHFGDGTRLSIL.

The chain combines TRBV2 with TRBJ2-7; 11 bases agree with TRBD2. With V trimmed by 11 bases and J by 5 bases, 5 bases remained unmatched. Germline V gene lookup returns CDR1 SNHLY and CDR2 FYNNEI. The length of the CDR3 is 12 residues. The CDR3 DNA reads as TGTGCCGGTACGACTAGCGGGGACGAGCAGTACTTC. This codes for CAGTTSGDEQYF.

This sequence joins TRBV5-1 and TRBJ2-7; 9 positions match TRBD1. CDR1 is SGHRS, CDR2 YFSETQ, per germline. The CDR3 is 14 amino acids. J lost 4 bases, V lost 2 bases, and 4 bases had no gene match. The CDR3 sequence is CASSLGDRAYEQYF. The CDR3 DNA follows: TGCGCCAGCAGCTTAGGGGACAGGGCTTACGAGCAGTACTTC.

Only a few counts were recorded for this clone. The chain is built from TRBV4-3 and TRBJ1-4; tentative D call: TRBD1 (5 bases). Germline loops: CDR1 LGHNA, CDR2 YSLEER. The CDR3 runs to 16 residues. Trimming took 2 bases from V and 8 from J, leaving 18 bases between them. The CDR3 region has the DNA TGCGCCAGCAGCCAATCCGGATCAACCCGGGGGGAAAAACTGTTTTTT. It specifies CASSQSGSTRGEKLFF.

Relative to its sample, this clone is medium-sized (0.01 to 0.1%). This chain uses TRBV18 with TRBJ2-7; TRBD1 agrees at 9 bases. The CDR3 has 14 amino acids. CDR1 and CDR2 from the germline V gene are KGHSH and LQKENI. The V segment lost 6 bases and the J segment 7 bases; nucleotides outside the gene matches: 10. This CDR3 reads CASSPGTGTLEQYF. The CDR3 nucleotides are TGTGCCAGCTCTCCCGGGACAGGGACCCTTGAGCAGTACTTC. Together with reference TRBV18 and TRBJ2-7, the CDR3 gives the full variable domain: NAGVMQNPRHLVRRRGQEARLRCSPMKGHSHVYWYRQLPEEGLKFMVYLQKENIIDESGMPKERFSAEFPKEGPSILRIQQVVRGDSAAYFCASSPGTGTLEQYFGPGTRLTVT.

The chain has TRBV7-9 and TRBJ2-3, with D perhaps TRBD2 (6 bases). From germline, CDR1 is SEHNR and CDR2 FQNEAQ (reference sequence). This CDR3 has 17 residues. V was clipped by 1 base and J by 0 bases, with 14 bases between them. The CDR3 is CASSLGGRGTSTDTQYF. The CDR3 DNA reads as TGTGCCAGCAGCTTAGGTGGTCGGGGGACTAGCACAGATACGCAGTATTTT.

This clone occurred a few times. The rearrangement links TRBV5-1 to TRBJ2-5; 8 positions match TRBD1. From germline, CDR1 is SGHRS and CDR2 YFSETQ. The CDR3 length is 13 residues. With 2 bases clipped from V and 4 bases from J, the junction kept 1 base outside the gene matches. For the CDR3, the DNA is TGCGCCAGCAGCTTCGGACAGGGAGAGACCCAGTACTTC. Its protein is CASSFGQGETQYF. Full variable domain (outside the CDR3, taken from reference TRBV5-1 and TRBJ2-5): KAGVTQTPRYLIKTRGQQVTLSCSPISGHRSVSWYQQTPGQGLQFLFEYFSETQRNKGNFPGRFSGRQFSNSRSEMNVSTLELGDSALYLCASSFGQGETQYFGPGTRLLVL.

This clone has just a few counts. The chain carries TRBV29-1 and TRBJ2-1; D call uncertain. With 3 bases removed from V and 7 bases from J, the gap between germline ends came to 7 bases. The CDR3 spans 11 residues. CDR1 and CDR2 from the germline V gene are SQVTM and ANQGSEA. CDR3 in amino acids: CSVDRVNEQFF. CDR3 in DNA: TGCAGCGTTGATCGGGTGAATGAGCAGTTCTTC.

The CDR3: CAVLESGYTF. The CDR3 DNA reads TGTGCCGTCCTGGAGTCTGGCTACACCTTC. This chain uses TRBV30 with TRBJ1-2; D not resolved. V gave up 8 bases and J gave up 7 bases, with 11 bases separating them. The CDR3 length is 10 residues. Germline V gene sequence: CDR1 GTSNPN, CDR2 SVGIG (reference sequence).

For this clone: Other DNA sequences within the sample encode an identical CDR3. The genes are TRBV4-3 and TRBJ1-1, with D unclear. Germline values: CDR1 LGHNA, CDR2 YSLEER. This CDR3 spans 14 amino acids. V lost 0 bases, J lost 4 bases, and 9 bases lay in between. Here the CDR3 DNA reads TGCGCCAGCAGCCAAGATTTGCGGGGCACTGAAGCTTTCTTT. Translated: CASSQDLRGTEAFF.

This chain joins TRBV19 and TRBJ1-2; 12 bases align to TRBD1. V lost 3 bases to trimming and J lost 5 bases; unmatched junction nucleotides: 7. Germline CDR1 is LNHDA and CDR2 is SQIVND (reference sequence). This CDR3 has 16 amino acids. The CDR3 loop is CASSMGQGALKYGYTF. As DNA, the CDR3 is TGTGCCAGTAGTATGGGACAGGGGGCGTTGAAGTATGGCTACACCTTC.

The chain is built from TRBV9 and TRBJ2-7; unclear D gene. The CDR3 totals 14 residues. Germline V gives CDR1 SGDLS, CDR2 YYNGEE. Deletions cut 4 bases from V and 7 bases from J, with 18 bases between. CDR3: CASSPHLDLGEQYF. Written as DNA, the CDR3 is TGTGCCAGCAGCCCCCATTTGGATTTGGGAGAGCAGTACTTC.

The genes are TRBV4-3 and TRBJ2-6, with a possible D match to TRBD1 (5 bases). CDR3 length: 17 residues. CDR1 and CDR2 from the germline V gene are LGHNA and YSLEER. V dropped 1 base and J dropped 4 bases, with 14 bases sitting between them. The CDR3 is CASSQGGGGTGANVLTF. The CDR3 DNA reads TGCGCCAGCAGCCAAGGGGGCGGTGGAACCGGGGCCAACGTCCTGACTTTC.

This rearrangement joins TRBV7-2 to TRBJ1-1; TRBD1 matches 7 bases. CDR1 SGHTA and CDR2 FQGNSA come from the germline V gene. After removal of 1 base from V and 1 base from J, the junction contained 6 bases not matched to a gene. The CDR3 spans 16 residues. CDR3 amino acids: CASSLVRGLGNTEAFF. CDR3 nucleotides: TGTGCCAGCAGCTTAGTGAGGGGGCTCGGGAACACTGAAGCTTTCTTT.

The chain carries TRBV9 and TRBJ2-5; 7 bases agree with TRBD2. Germline V lookup: CDR1 SGDLS, CDR2 YYNGEE. CDR3 size: 14 residues. V trimming: 3 bases; J trimming: 4 bases; junction bases outside the gene matches: 6. The CDR3 DNA is TGTGCCAGCAGCGGGAAGGGAGGGAGAGAGACCCAGTACTTC. Translating gives CASSGKGGRETQYF.

V usage is TRBV7-2 and J usage is TRBJ2-3, with TRBD2 as a possible D gene (5 bases). The germline V gene has CDR1 SGHTA and CDR2 FQGNSA. The V end lost 0 bases, the J end lost 8 bases, and 18 bases lay between the germline ends. This CDR3 has 16 amino acids. This chain's CDR3 is CASSLATGGSDGTQYF. CDR3 sequence (DNA): TGTGCCAGCAGCTTAGCTACTGGCGGGTCTGACGGTACGCAGTATTTT.

J is TRBJ2-6 and V is TRBV30; D is uncertain. CDR3 length: 13 amino acids. Germline V gene sequence: CDR1 GTSNPN, CDR2 SVGIG (reference sequence). In nucleotides, the CDR3 is TGTGCTTACGGACCTTCTGGGGCCAACGTCCTGACTTTC. It yields the protein CAYGPSGANVLTF.

This chain joins TRBV29-1 and TRBJ2-5; 8 bases match TRBD2. The CDR3 is 13 amino acids. Trimming took 7 bases from V and 1 from J; bases not matched to a gene: 5. CDR1 and CDR2 (germline): SQVTM, ANQGSEA. The CDR3 spells CSGAAGAQETQYF. The CDR3 nucleotides are TGCAGCGGTGCAGCGGGGGCCCAAGAGACCCAGTACTTC.

The chain joins TRBV28 to TRBJ1-6; D gene unclear. CDR1 is MDHEN, CDR2 SYDVKM, per germline. This CDR3 spans 15 amino acids. Between the trimmed V and J ends, which lost 4 bases and 0 bases, there was a span of 7 bases. CDR3 DNA: TGTGCCAGCAGTTGGGGAAGCTCCTATAATTCACCCCTCCACTTT. This translates into CASSWGSSYNSPLHF.

The count of this clone is one. The chain employs TRBV29-1 and TRBJ2-1; D is uncertain. Germline V lookup: CDR1 SQVTM, CDR2 ANQGSEA. Trimming stripped 5 bases from V and 5 bases from J, with 16 bases between. The CDR3 extends over 14 amino acids. In DNA form, the CDR3 reads TGCAGCGTTCCACTGTTCCATACTAACAATGAGCAGTTCTTC. Its protein product is CSVPLFHTNNEQFF.

The genes are TRBV6-1 and TRBJ1-6; D is unresolved. The CDR3 is 14 amino acids. The germline CDR1 and CDR2 sequences are MNHNS and SASEGT. The V gene lost 3 bases and the J gene lost 8 bases, with 11 bases spanning the gap. CDR3 sequence reads: CASSEQRPDSPLHF. The CDR3 nucleotides are TGTGCCAGCAGTGAGCAGCGGCCGGATTCACCCCTCCACTTT.

The chain has TRBV5-1 and TRBJ1-2; 7 nucleotides line up with TRBD1. With 4 bases clipped from V and 0 bases from J, the junction kept 3 bases outside the gene matches. The CDR3 consists of 14 residues. CDR1 and CDR2 from the germline V gene are SGHRS and YFSETQ. CDR3 residues: CASSAGQSNYGYTF. The CDR3, as DNA: TGCGCCAGCAGCGCGGGACAGTCTAACTATGGCTACACCTTC.

The chain uses TRBV7-2 and TRBJ2-3; D gene uncertain. Germline-derived CDR1 and CDR2 are SGHTA and FQGNSA. Trimming pared 1 base from V and 1 base from J, leaving 12 bases between. CDR3 size: 16 residues. The CDR3, as DNA: TGTGCCAGCAGCTTAGGTGACGGCTTCCGCACAGATACGCAGTATTTT. Amino acids: CASSLGDGFRTDTQYF.

This clone was seen only a few times. The genes are TRBV5-1 and TRBJ2-5; the match to TRBD1 covers 9 bases. The germline CDR1 and CDR2 sequences are SGHRS and YFSETQ. The CDR3 has 16 amino acids. J gave up 3 bases and V 1 base, and 7 bases lay outside the gene matches. CDR3 sequence reads: CASSLRTGVKEETQYF. CDR3 DNA: TGCGCCAGCAGCTTGAGGACAGGGGTGAAAGAAGAGACCCAGTACTTC.

Only a few counts were recorded for this clone. The rearrangement joins TRBV29-1 to TRBJ2-5; tentatively, D is TRBD1 (5 bases). The CDR3 consists of 13 residues. Deletions cut 3 bases from V and 5 bases from J, with 13 bases between. Germline V gives CDR1 SQVTM, CDR2 ANQGSEA. The CDR3 reads CSVEAGQRETQYF. Written as DNA, the CDR3 is TGCAGCGTTGAGGCAGGGCAAAGGGAGACCCAGTACTTC.